Shown below are 31 T cell receptor beta chains from a single sample sequenced in a study of human T cells and chemical hapten exposure. The authors extracted total RNA from unfractionated whole blood. Separate cDNA molecules received unique molecular identifiers, which the library attached to them. TCRdb processed the reads anew with MiXCR; each CDR3 protein has one entry. The sample contains 100,000 to 150,000 distinct CDR3 sequences, about 8.9% of which appear only once. The source material was whole blood. The receptors here all came from a human donor in good health. Some clones in this sample may be carry-over from other donors' samples.

This clonotype was recorded at least ten times. This chain links TRBV6-5 with TRBJ1-1; D not resolved. Germline loops: CDR1 MNHEY, CDR2 SVGAGI. V dropped 0 bases and J dropped 1 base, with 21 bases sitting between them. The CDR3 is made up of 19 amino acids. The chain's CDR3 is CASSYSITIPKEWNTEAFF. In DNA form, the CDR3 reads TGTGCCAGCAGTTACTCGATAACTATCCCCAAAGAATGGAACACTGAAGCTTTCTTT.

This clonotype appeared a few times. This chain connects TRBV12-3 or TRBV12-4 to TRBJ1-4, with D unclear. The CDR3 contains 15 residues. Trimming took off 6 bases at V and 0 bases at J, with 11 bases between the two ends. CDR3: CASRLNRSTNEKLFF. CDR3 nucleotides: TGTGCCAGCAGACTTAACCGCTCAACTAATGAAAAACTGTTTTTT.

The DNA of the CDR3 is TGTGCCAGCAGTTACATAGCGGGGGGTTTGACAGATACGCAGTATTTT. Its translation: CASSYIAGGLTDTQYF. The chain is built from TRBV2 and TRBJ2-3, with TRBD2 identical over 10 bases. Germline CDR1 reads SNHLY; CDR2 reads FYNNEI. The CDR3 is made up of 16 amino acids. The junction had 8 bases not matched to a gene; V was cut back by 5 bases and J by 3 bases.

The chain is built from TRBV12-5 and TRBJ2-1, with a possible D match to TRBD1 (5 bases). This CDR3 comprises 14 residues. Germline-derived CDR1 and CDR2 are LGHNT and FRNRAP. V was cut by 2 bases and J by 5 bases, with 10 bases left in between. CDR3 residues: CASGLLGQNNEQFF. The CDR3 DNA reads TGTGCTAGTGGTTTGCTGGGGCAGAACAATGAGCAGTTCTTC.

This clonotype has a handful of counts. The gene calls are TRBV10-3 and TRBJ2-1; D gene uncertain. The CDR3 runs to 13 residues. Germline CDR1 ENHRY, CDR2 SYGVKD. V lost 10 bases, J lost 5 bases, and 15 bases lay in between. CDR3 bases: TGTGCCACCTCCATGGTCAAGGACAATGAGCAGTTCTTC. Its translation: CATSMVKDNEQFF.

Many counts were recorded for this clonotype. The genes are TRBV4-2 and TRBJ2-7; D is unresolved. Trimming removed 1 base at V and 1 base at J, with 5 bases between. Germline V CDR1 and CDR2: LGHNA, YNFKEQ. The CDR3 totals 13 residues. The CDR3 region has the DNA TGTGCCAGCAGCCAAGTTGAATCCTACGAGCAGTACTTC. Translating it yields CASSQVESYEQYF.

The V and J genes are TRBV12-3 or TRBV12-4 and TRBJ1-5; D ambiguous. The CDR3 has 13 amino acids. V lost 1 base to trimming and J lost 7 bases, with 8 bases between them. In DNA, the CDR3 is TGTGCCAGCAGTTTAGAGAGGGAACAGCCCCAGCATTTT. It translates to CASSLEREQPQHF.

This clonotype came up a few times. This chain joins TRBV13 and TRBJ2-7; 7 bases are shared with TRBD1. From germline, CDR1 is PRHDT and CDR2 FYEKMQ (reference sequence). Trimming removed 1 base from V and 6 bases from J; junction bases left unmatched: 0. This CDR3 region has 12 residues. The CDR3 reads CASSLEGAEQYF. CDR3 nucleotides: TGTGCCAGCAGCTTAGAGGGGGCCGAGCAGTACTTC.

The chain employs TRBV19 and TRBJ1-1; TRBD1 agrees at 9 bases. CDR1 is LNHDA, CDR2 SQIVND, per germline (reference sequence). With V trimmed by 7 bases and J by 2 bases, 11 bases remained unmatched. This CDR3 has 16 residues. CDR3 bases: TGTGCCAGTACCCTCGGGGAGGACAGGGGAAACACTGAAGCTTTCTTT. Protein: CASTLGEDRGNTEAFF.

This clonotype occurred many times. V is TRBV5-4 and J is TRBJ1-1, with 7 bases aligning to TRBD1. The V gene end was trimmed by 2 bases and the J gene end by 0 bases; junction bases not matched to a gene: 7. This CDR3 spans 16 amino acids. Germline CDR1 reads SGHNT; CDR2 reads YYREEE (reference sequence). Written as DNA, the CDR3 is TGTGCCAGCAGCTTCGGGACAGCTTCTCTGAACACTGAAGCTTTCTTT. Protein: CASSFGTASLNTEAFF.

This clonotype was detected many times. This chain connects TRBV3-1 to TRBJ1-1, with 8 bases fitting TRBD1. The V gene's germline CDR1 is LGHDT and CDR2 YNNKEL (reference sequence). This CDR3 comprises 14 residues. J gave up 6 bases and V 0 bases, and 3 bases lay outside the gene matches. The CDR3 DNA reads TGTGCCAGCAGCCAAGACCAGGGGGCCCCTGAAGCTTTCTTT. Its translation: CASSQDQGAPEAFF.

The chain joins TRBV12-3 or TRBV12-4 to TRBJ2-7, with D possibly matching TRBD2 (5 bases). This CDR3 region has 16 residues. V lost 6 bases and J 4 bases, leaving 22 bases between the germline ends. The CDR3 nucleotides read TGTGCCAGCAGCCCTAATTCGCCCAGACTAATTTACGAGCAGTACTTC. It is translated as CASSPNSPRLIYEQYF.

The table lists this clonotype with a few counts. This rearrangement joins TRBV20-1 to TRBJ1-5, with a possible D match to TRBD1 (5 bases). There are 15 residues in the CDR3. The V and J ends lost 6 bases and 0 bases respectively, with 15 bases between them. Germline values: CDR1 DFQATT, CDR2 SNEGSKA (reference sequence). Here the CDR3 reads CSATRFRDSNQPQHF. DNA of the CDR3: TGCAGTGCGACTAGGTTCAGGGATAGCAATCAGCCCCAGCATTTT.

CDR3 region: CSTVRLLNTEAFF. The CDR3 DNA sequence: TGCAGTACTGTCAGACTCCTCAACACTGAAGCTTTCTTT. The chain joins TRBV20-1 to TRBJ1-1; D remains ambiguous. V lost 8 bases and J lost 2, with 15 bases in between. The CDR3 consists of 13 residues. CDR1 is DFQATT, CDR2 SNEGSKA, per germline (reference sequence).

At least ten counts were recorded for this clonotype. This rearrangement joins TRBV12-3 or TRBV12-4 to TRBJ2-7, with 11 positions matching TRBD1. CDR3 length: 14 residues. After removal of 4 bases from V and 6 bases from J, the junction contained 5 bases not matched to a gene. Here the CDR3 DNA reads TGTGCCAGCAGTTCCTCCGGGACAGGGGGCGAGCAGTACTTC. It encodes CASSSSGTGGEQYF.

The V call is TRBV5-1, the J call TRBJ1-4, with a tentative D call TRBD1 (6 bases). Germline lookup yields CDR1 SGHRS and CDR2 YFSETQ. CDR3 length: 14 amino acids. V lost 0 bases to trimming and J lost 7 bases, with 10 bases between them. The chain's CDR3 is CASSLGGPGEKLFF. The CDR3 DNA follows: TGCGCCAGCAGCTTGGGGGGGCCCGGTGAAAAACTGTTTTTT. The full variable domain, its missing parts supplied by reference TRBV5-1 and TRBJ1-4, is KAGVTQTPRYLIKTRGQQVTLSCSPISGHRSVSWYQQTPGQGLQFLFEYFSETQRNKGNFPGRFSGRQFSNSRSEMNVSTLELGDSALYLCASSLGGPGEKLFFGSGTQLSVL.

This clonotype was observed at least ten times. The rearrangement links TRBV29-1 to TRBJ1-1, with D maybe TRBD1 (6 bases). This CDR3 has 16 residues. CDR1 is SQVTM and CDR2 is ANQGSEA in the germline V gene. The V end lost 3 bases, the J end lost 1 base, and 18 bases lay between the germline ends. The CDR3 bases are TGCAGCGTTGAGGGCTTACCGGGACACCCGAACACTGAAGCTTTCTTT. Translation: CSVEGLPGHPNTEAFF.

The chain links TRBV7-2 to TRBJ2-3; no clear D. V lost 2 bases and J lost 1, with 4 bases in between. Germline values: CDR1 SGHTA, CDR2 FQGNSA. This CDR3 spans 13 amino acids. This CDR3 is CASSLSRTDTQYF. CDR3 coding DNA: TGTGCCAGCAGCTTATCCCGCACAGATACGCAGTATTTT.

This clonotype was picked up a small number of times. The J gene is TRBJ1-1, the V gene TRBV5-4; no firm D call. The ends were cut back, 4 bases at V and 7 bases at J, with 11 bases in the middle. The CDR3 contains 12 residues. The germline V gene encodes CDR1 SGHNT and CDR2 YYREEE (reference sequence). CDR3: CASSPGGYEAFF. DNA for the CDR3: TGTGCCAGCAGCCCGGGAGGTTATGAAGCTTTCTTT. Looking up the rest from reference TRBV5-4 and TRBJ1-1 gives the full variable domain: ETGVTQSPTHLIKTRGQQVTLRCSSQSGHNTVSWYQQALGQGPQFIFQYYREEENGRGNFPPRFSGLQFPNYSSELNVNALELDDSALYLCASSPGGYEAFFGQGTRLTVV.

In the case of this clonotype: This may be a read error: a much more frequent sequence differs by one nucleotide. This chain links TRBV12-3 or TRBV12-4 with TRBJ2-7, with unresolved D. The CDR3 has 11 residues. CDR3 coding DNA: TGTGCCATCAGTCACAGTTACGAGCAGTACTTC. This translates into CAISHSYEQYF.

A few counts support this clonotype. The chain links TRBV4-2 to TRBJ2-7, with TRBD2 matching over 8 bases. Germline-derived CDR1 and CDR2 are LGHNA and YNFKEQ. The ends lost 1 base at V and 2 bases at J; junction bases unmatched: 4. This CDR3 has 15 amino acids. The CDR3 spells CASSQVTSGTYEQYF. For the CDR3, the DNA is TGTGCCAGCAGCCAAGTCACTAGCGGAACCTACGAGCAGTACTTC.

In this sample, this clonotype turned up a few times. This chain joins TRBV20-1 and TRBJ1-3, with D hard to call. CDR1 and CDR2 from the germline V gene are DFQATT and SNEGSKA (reference sequence). This CDR3 is built from 16 residues. Trimming took off 1 base at V and 0 bases at J, with 13 bases between the two ends. The CDR3 DNA follows: TGCAGTGCTAGAGTTGGAGAAGCCTACTCTGGAAACACCATATATTTT. Its translation is CSARVGEAYSGNTIYF.

This clonotype has a count of ten or more. This chain links TRBV5-1 with TRBJ2-1; no reliable D call. Germline V CDR1 and CDR2: SGHRS, YFSETQ. V gave up 0 bases and J gave up 4 bases, with 5 bases separating them. The CDR3 is 13 residues long. The CDR3, as DNA: TGCGCCAGCAGCTTGGCTAGATACAATGAGCAGTTCTTC. It is translated as CASSLARYNEQFF.

This clonotype was observed at least ten times. The chain combines TRBV6-2 or TRBV6-3 with TRBJ1-6, with D unresolved. The CDR3 covers 17 residues. The V gene lost 4 bases and the J gene lost 0 bases, with 13 bases spanning the gap. CDR1 and CDR2 from the germline V gene are MNHEY and SVGEGT. The CDR3, as DNA: TGTGCCAGCAGTTCGGCCCGTGACATCTCCTATAATTCACCCCTCCACTTT. Protein product: CASSSARDISYNSPLHF.

At least ten counts were recorded for this clonotype. The chain has TRBV20-1 and TRBJ2-7, with 9 bases matching TRBD1. Germline V gene lookup returns CDR1 DFQATT and CDR2 SNEGSKA (reference sequence). The CDR3 runs 15 residues. The V and J ends lost 5 bases and 5 bases, in that order; junction bases with no gene match: 13. This chain's CDR3 is CSAGRDRGNLDEQYF. CDR3 DNA: TGCAGTGCTGGCCGAGACAGGGGGAATTTAGACGAGCAGTACTTC.

Ten or more counts support this clonotype. The chain carries TRBV7-2 and TRBJ2-2; 7 bases map to TRBD2. CDR3 length: 17 residues. Germline lookup yields CDR1 SGHTA and CDR2 FQGNSA. Losses at the gene ends were 5 bases for V and 6 bases for J; bases not matched to a gene: 15. CDR3 amino acids: CASSPQRGLDEPGELFF. The CDR3, as DNA: TGTGCCAGCAGCCCACAAAGAGGACTAGATGAACCCGGGGAGCTGTTTTTT.

This clonotype was found many times. The chain employs TRBV5-1 and TRBJ1-5; D gene uncertain. Germline V gene data show CDR1 as SGHRS and CDR2 as YFSETQ. The V end was cut by 4 bases, the J end by 4 bases, with 12 bases between. The length of the CDR3 is 14 residues. CDR3 nucleotide sequence: TGCGCCAGCAGCCCAGTTCCTTCGAATCAGCCCCAGCATTTT. Its protein is CASSPVPSNQPQHF. The full variable domain, in which reference TRBV5-1 and TRBJ1-5 provide the parts outside the CDR3, is KAGVTQTPRYLIKTRGQQVTLSCSPISGHRSVSWYQQTPGQGLQFLFEYFSETQRNKGNFPGRFSGRQFSNSRSEMNVSTLELGDSALYLCASSPVPSNQPQHFGDGTRLSIL.

The chain carries TRBV20-1 and TRBJ1-2; no clear D. The CDR3 length is 14 residues. The germline V gene encodes CDR1 DFQATT and CDR2 SNEGSKA (reference sequence). Trimming stripped 0 bases from V and 3 bases from J, with 11 bases between. For the CDR3, the DNA is TGCAGTGCTAGAGACCCTCCCAGAGACTATGGCTACACCTTC. Translated: CSARDPPRDYGYTF.

This clonotype was counted between two and nine times. The J gene is TRBJ2-7, the V gene TRBV5-1; D call uncertain. The CDR3 runs 13 residues. The ends were cut back, 4 bases at V and 2 bases at J, with 10 bases in the middle. Germline V lookup: CDR1 SGHRS, CDR2 YFSETQ. In DNA form, the CDR3 reads TGCGCCAGCAGCCAATGGACGGCCTACGAGCAGTACTTC. As protein: CASSQWTAYEQYF.

The chain couples TRBV29-1 to TRBJ2-3; the D is unclear. This CDR3 comprises 12 residues. The V gene's germline CDR1 is SQVTM and CDR2 ANQGSEA. V lost 1 base and J lost 7, with 9 bases in between. CDR3 bases: TGCAGCGTTGAAGGCCAGCTCTATACGCAGTATTTT. Amino acid sequence: CSVEGQLYTQYF.

This clonotype was observed many times. V gene TRBV29-1 combines with J gene TRBJ2-3, with 7 bases lining up with TRBD1. The CDR3 is 13 amino acids. Unmatched junction bases numbered 5, after V lost 6 bases and J lost 2 bases. Germline V gene data show CDR1 as SQVTM and CDR2 as ANQGSEA. CDR3 in DNA: TGCAGCGTCGCCGGGACAGTCACAGATACGCAGTATTTT. As protein: CSVAGTVTDTQYF.